Below, 17 T cell receptor beta chains from the same sample are listed, as sequenced in a study of blood T cell repertoires in COVID-19. Sequenced by immunoSEQ multiplex PCR; TCRdb stores in-frame clones only, minus some. The data contain 250,000 or so clones, about four fifths of them singletons. The specimen was PBMCs or T cells enriched from blood (not recorded which). All receptors come from a man aged 50 or older who had recovered from COVID-19.

The chain recombines TRBV15 with TRBJ2-1, with D uncertain. Per the germline V gene, CDR1 is LNHNV and CDR2 is YYDKDF (reference sequence). Trimming cost V 3 bases and J 2 bases, with 11 bases left between them. This CDR3 comprises 15 residues. The CDR3 sequence is CATSSRANPYNEQFF. CDR3 nucleotides: TGTGCCACCAGCAGTAGAGCTAACCCCTACAATGAGCAGTTCTTC.

This rearrangement joins TRBV19 to TRBJ1-1, with D possibly matching TRBD1 (5 bases). The V gene's germline CDR1 is LNHDA and CDR2 SQIVND (reference sequence). The germline V and J ends were trimmed by 7 bases and 3 bases, with 9 bases remaining between them. This CDR3 comprises 12 residues. The DNA of the CDR3 is TGTGCCAGTACCTCGGGGGACACTGAAGCTTTCTTT. Its protein is CASTSGDTEAFF.

This clone was seen a single time. For the CDR3, the DNA is TGTGCCAGCAGCTTATTTAGCGTTAACACCGGGGAGCTGTTTTTT. This encodes CASSLFSVNTGELFF. The chain joins TRBV7-9 to TRBJ2-2; maybe TRBD2 (5 bases). CDR1 SEHNR and CDR2 FQNEAQ come from the germline V gene (reference sequence). The V gene lost 2 bases and the J gene lost 2 bases, with 9 bases spanning the gap. There are 15 residues in the CDR3.

This chain connects TRBV12-1 to TRBJ2-1; TRBD1, the table's D call, was not compared with the DNA. TRBV12-1 is described as a pseudogene. CDR3 length: 10 amino acids. The CDR3 reads CASSQGLQFF. For the CDR3, the DNA is TGTGCCAGCAGCCAGGGGTTGCAGTTCTTC.

The V and J genes are TRBV15 and TRBJ2-1; D is undetermined. This CDR3 is built from 15 residues. The germline CDR1 and CDR2 sequences are LNHNV and YYDKDF (reference sequence). The V gene lost 1 base and the J gene lost 8 bases, with 15 bases spanning the gap. The CDR3 reads CATSRVRSLNDEQFF. CDR3 bases: TGTGCCACCAGCAGAGTACGATCACTTAACGATGAGCAGTTCTTC.

V is TRBV20-1 and J is TRBJ1-5; the D gene is possibly TRBD1 (5 bases). This CDR3 contains 13 residues. Germline loops: CDR1 DFQATT, CDR2 SNEGSKA (reference sequence). Trimming shortened V by 3 bases and J by 4 bases, and 10 bases separated the two germline ends. CDR3 amino acids: CSASQGVNQPQHF. Written as DNA, the CDR3 is TGCAGTGCTAGTCAAGGGGTAAATCAGCCCCAGCATTTT.

This clone was counted a few times. The chain joins TRBV28 to TRBJ2-5, with TRBD2 matching 10 bases. Germline trimming cut 6 bases from V and 5 bases from J; bases unmatched to any gene: 9. This CDR3 has 15 residues. CDR1 is MDHEN and CDR2 is SYDVKM in the germline V gene. The CDR3 DNA follows: TGTGCCAGCAGCTCACGCACGACTAGCGGGGAGACCCAGTACTTC. It is translated as CASSSRTTSGETQYF.

The rearrangement links TRBV6-5 to TRBJ1-3, with D hard to call. V was clipped by 2 bases and J by 4 bases, with 15 bases between them. CDR1 MNHEY and CDR2 SVGAGI come from the germline V gene. The CDR3 spans 16 residues. The CDR3 nucleotides are TGTGCCAGCAGTTACAGCGCGCGAGGTACGGGAAACACCATATATTTT. Protein product: CASSYSARGTGNTIYF.

The chain couples TRBV5-4 to TRBJ1-1; D uncertain. This CDR3 contains 14 residues. CDR1 SGHNT and CDR2 YYREEE come from the germline V gene (reference sequence). Trimming left V 0 bases short and J 2 bases short, with 8 bases between. The CDR3 loop is CASSLGGDNTEAFF. Here the CDR3 DNA reads TGTGCCAGCAGCTTGGGGGGAGACAACACTGAAGCTTTCTTT.

The chain links TRBV29-1 to TRBJ1-4, with 7 bases fitting TRBD1. J lost 5 bases, V lost 4 bases, and 7 bases had no gene match. Germline loops: CDR1 SQVTM, CDR2 ANQGSEA. CDR3 size: 14 residues. The CDR3 region has the DNA TGCAGCGTTGGAAGGGGGCAGAGAAATGAAAAACTGTTTTTT. It yields the protein CSVGRGQRNEKLFF.

The chain is built from TRBV19 and TRBJ2-2, with 7 bases that match TRBD1. Germline CDR1 LNHDA, CDR2 SQIVND (reference sequence). The CDR3 loop spans 14 amino acids. Trimming removed 10 bases from V and 0 bases from J; junction bases left unmatched: 5. CDR3: CAIGDSANTGELFF. Written as DNA, the CDR3 is TGTGCCATCGGGGACAGCGCGAACACCGGGGAGCTGTTTTTT.

This chain uses TRBV11-3 with TRBJ2-7, with 7 bases lining up with TRBD2. V was pared by 1 base and J by 8 bases, with 2 bases of the junction left unmatched. This CDR3 contains 12 residues. Germline CDR1 and CDR2: SGHNT and YENEEA. This chain's CDR3 is CASSLGGGQQYF. For the CDR3, the DNA is TGTGCCAGCAGCTTAGGGGGAGGGCAGCAGTACTTC.

In DNA form, the CDR3 reads TGTGCCAGCAGCACGACGACAGCTAACTATGGCTACACCTTC. This translates into CASSTTTANYGYTF. V usage is TRBV5-5 and J usage is TRBJ1-2, with D possibly TRBD1 on 5 matching bases. Trimming left V 4 bases short and J 0 bases short, with 10 bases between. From germline, CDR1 is SGHKS and CDR2 YYEKEE (reference sequence). CDR3 length equals 14 residues.

The chain joins TRBV7-6 to TRBJ2-1; possible D gene TRBD1, 5 bases. Germline CDR1 reads SGHVS; CDR2 reads FNYEAQ. V was cut by 1 base and J by 3 bases, with 16 bases left in between. The CDR3 is 17 amino acids. This CDR3 reads CASSLVGAGSFYNEQFF. The CDR3 DNA sequence: TGTGCCAGCAGCTTAGTAGGGGCAGGTTCCTTCTACAATGAGCAGTTCTTC.

This chain connects TRBV9 to TRBJ1-6, with 8 bases that match TRBD1. V was pared by 3 bases and J by 10 bases, with 12 bases of the junction left unmatched. In germline, CDR1 is SGDLS, CDR2 YYNGEE. The CDR3 spans 16 residues. The CDR3 here is CASSARSGTGFSPLHF. CDR3 DNA: TGTGCCAGCAGCGCTCGTTCCGGGACAGGATTCTCACCCCTCCACTTT.

The V call is TRBV3-1 (or the pseudogene TRBV3-2), the J call TRBJ2-1; D not resolved. The CDR3 extends over 14 amino acids. Looked up from germline, CDR1 is LGHDT and CDR2 is YNNKEL (reference sequence). With 0 bases removed from V and 6 bases from J, the gap between germline ends came to 9 bases. The CDR3 spells CASSQDWQINEQFF. The DNA for the CDR3 is TGTGCCAGCAGCCAAGATTGGCAGATCAATGAGCAGTTCTTC.

This chain links TRBV25-1 with TRBJ1-5, with D maybe TRBD1 (6 bases). CDR1 and CDR2 from the germline V gene are MGHDK and SYGVNS. This CDR3 spans 15 amino acids. Trimming took off 2 bases at V and 4 bases at J, with 12 bases between the two ends. As DNA, the CDR3 is TGTGCCAGCAGTGAAAGCCAGGGGATGAATCAGCCCCAGCATTTT. It codes for CASSESQGMNQPQHF.